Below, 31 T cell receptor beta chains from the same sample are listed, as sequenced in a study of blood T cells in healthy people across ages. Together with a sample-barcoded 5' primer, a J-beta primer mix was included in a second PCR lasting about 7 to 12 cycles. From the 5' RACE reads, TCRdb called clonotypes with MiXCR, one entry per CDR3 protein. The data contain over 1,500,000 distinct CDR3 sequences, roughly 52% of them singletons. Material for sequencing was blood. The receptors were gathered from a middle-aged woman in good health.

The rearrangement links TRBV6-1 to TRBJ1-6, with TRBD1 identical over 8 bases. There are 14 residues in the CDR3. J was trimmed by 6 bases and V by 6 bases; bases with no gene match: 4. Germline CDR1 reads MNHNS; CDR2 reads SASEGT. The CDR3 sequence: CASRTGVSNSPLHF. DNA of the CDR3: TGTGCCAGCAGGACAGGGGTATCTAATTCACCCCTCCACTTT.

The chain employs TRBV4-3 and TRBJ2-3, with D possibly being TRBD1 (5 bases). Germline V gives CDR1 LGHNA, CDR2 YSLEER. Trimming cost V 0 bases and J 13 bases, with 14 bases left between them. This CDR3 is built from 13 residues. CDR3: CASSQDGRALEYF. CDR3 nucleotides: TGCGCCAGCAGCCAAGATGGCAGGGCGTTGGAGTATTTT.

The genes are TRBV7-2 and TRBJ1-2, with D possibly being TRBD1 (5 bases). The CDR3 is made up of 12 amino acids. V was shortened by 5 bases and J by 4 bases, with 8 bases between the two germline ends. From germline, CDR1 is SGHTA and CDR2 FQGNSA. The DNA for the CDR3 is TGTGCCAGCAGCCACGGGACCTATGGCTACACCTTC. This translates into CASSHGTYGYTF.

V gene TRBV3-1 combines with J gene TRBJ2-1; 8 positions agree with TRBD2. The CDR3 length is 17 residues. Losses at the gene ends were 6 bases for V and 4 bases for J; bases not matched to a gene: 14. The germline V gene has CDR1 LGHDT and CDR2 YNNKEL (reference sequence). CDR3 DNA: TGTGCCAGCAGTAAAGAGGCGGTAGCGGGGCTATACAATGAGCAGTTCTTC. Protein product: CASSKEAVAGLYNEQFF.

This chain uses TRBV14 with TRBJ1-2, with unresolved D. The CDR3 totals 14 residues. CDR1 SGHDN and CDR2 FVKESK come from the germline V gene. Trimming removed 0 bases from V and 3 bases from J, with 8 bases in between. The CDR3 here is CASSQDRSDYGYTF. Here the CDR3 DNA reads TGTGCCAGCAGCCAAGATCGGTCGGACTATGGCTACACCTTC.

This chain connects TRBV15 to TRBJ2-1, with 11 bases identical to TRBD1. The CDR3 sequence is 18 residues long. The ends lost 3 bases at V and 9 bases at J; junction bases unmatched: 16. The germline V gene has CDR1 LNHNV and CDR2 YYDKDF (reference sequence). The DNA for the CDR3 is TGTGCCACCAGCAGTATTAACCACTTGGACAGGGGGCTGGGTGAGCAGTTCTTC. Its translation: CATSSINHLDRGLGEQFF.

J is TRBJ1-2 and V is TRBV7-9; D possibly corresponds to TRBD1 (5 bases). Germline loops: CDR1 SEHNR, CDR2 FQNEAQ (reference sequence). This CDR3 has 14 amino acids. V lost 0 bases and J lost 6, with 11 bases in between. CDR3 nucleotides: TGTGCCAGCAGCTTAGCCCTACAGGACCATGGCTACACCTTC. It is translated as CASSLALQDHGYTF. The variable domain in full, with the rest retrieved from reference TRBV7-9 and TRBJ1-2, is DTGVSQNPRHKITKRGQNVTFRCDPISEHNRLYWYRQTLGQGPEFLTYFQNEAQLEKSRLLSDRFSAERPKGSFSTLEIQRTEQGDSAMYLCASSLALQDHGYTFGSGTRLTVV.

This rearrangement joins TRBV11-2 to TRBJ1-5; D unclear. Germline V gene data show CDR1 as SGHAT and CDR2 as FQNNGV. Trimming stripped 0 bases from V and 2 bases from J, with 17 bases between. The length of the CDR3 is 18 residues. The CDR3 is CASSLDGPFLWGNQPQHF. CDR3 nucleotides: TGTGCCAGCAGCTTAGACGGGCCGTTTTTGTGGGGCAATCAGCCCCAGCATTTT.

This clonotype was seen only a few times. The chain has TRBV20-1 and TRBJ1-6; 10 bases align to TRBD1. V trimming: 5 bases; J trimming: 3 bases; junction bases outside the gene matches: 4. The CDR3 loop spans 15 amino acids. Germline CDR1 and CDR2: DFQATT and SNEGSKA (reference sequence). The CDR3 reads CSAPGQGLYNSPLHF. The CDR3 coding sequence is TGCAGTGCTCCGGGACAGGGGCTCTATAATTCACCCCTCCACTTT.

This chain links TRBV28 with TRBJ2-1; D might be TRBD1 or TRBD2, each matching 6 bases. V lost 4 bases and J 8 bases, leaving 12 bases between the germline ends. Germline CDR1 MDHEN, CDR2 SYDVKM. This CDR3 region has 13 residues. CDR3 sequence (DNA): TGTGCCAGCAGTTCCAGGGGAGGTCATGAGCAGTTCTTC. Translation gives CASSSRGGHEQFF.

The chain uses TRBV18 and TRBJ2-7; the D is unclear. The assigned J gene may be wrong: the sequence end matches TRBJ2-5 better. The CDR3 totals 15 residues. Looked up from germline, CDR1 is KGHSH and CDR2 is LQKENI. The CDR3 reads CASSPYQNPQETQYF. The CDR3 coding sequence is TGTGCCAGCTCACCTTATCAGAACCCGCAAGAGACCCAGTACTTC.

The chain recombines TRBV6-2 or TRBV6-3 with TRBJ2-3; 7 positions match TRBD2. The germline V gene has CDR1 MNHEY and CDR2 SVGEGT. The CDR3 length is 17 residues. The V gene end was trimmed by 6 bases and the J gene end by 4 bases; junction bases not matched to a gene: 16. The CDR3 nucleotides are TGTGCCAGCAGGCACGGGGGGACCTTGTGGTGGGCAGATACGCAGTATTTT. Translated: CASRHGGTLWWADTQYF.

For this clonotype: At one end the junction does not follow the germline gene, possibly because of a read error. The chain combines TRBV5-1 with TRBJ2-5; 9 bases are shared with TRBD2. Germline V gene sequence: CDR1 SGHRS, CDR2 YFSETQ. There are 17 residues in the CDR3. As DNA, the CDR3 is TGCGCCGGCAGCTTCGCTAGCGGGGCTCAGTTCGGAGAGACCCAGTACTTC. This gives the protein CAGSFASGAQFGETQYF.

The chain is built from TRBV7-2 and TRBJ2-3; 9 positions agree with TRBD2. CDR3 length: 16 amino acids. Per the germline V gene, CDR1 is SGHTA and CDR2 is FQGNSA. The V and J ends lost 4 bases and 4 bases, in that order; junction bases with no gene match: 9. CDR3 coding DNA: TGTGCCAGCAGCTCCCAAGCGACTAGCGGCGCAGATACGCAGTATTTT. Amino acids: CASSSQATSGADTQYF.

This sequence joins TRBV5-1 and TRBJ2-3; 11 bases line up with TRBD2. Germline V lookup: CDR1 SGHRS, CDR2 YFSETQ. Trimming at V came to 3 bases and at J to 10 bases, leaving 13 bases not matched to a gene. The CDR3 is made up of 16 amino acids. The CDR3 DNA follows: TGCGCCAGCAGCTCAACTGGGACTAGCGGCACCCATGCGCAGTATTTT. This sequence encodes CASSSTGTSGTHAQYF.

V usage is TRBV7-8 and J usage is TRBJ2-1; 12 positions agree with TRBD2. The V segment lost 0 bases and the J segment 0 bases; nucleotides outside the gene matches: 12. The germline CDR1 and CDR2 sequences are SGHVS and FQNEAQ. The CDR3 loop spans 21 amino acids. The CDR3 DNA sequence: TGTGCCAGCAGCTTAGCGCTAGCTAGCGGGGGGGCCCCCAGCTCCTACAATGAGCAGTTCTTC. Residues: CASSLALASGGAPSSYNEQFF.

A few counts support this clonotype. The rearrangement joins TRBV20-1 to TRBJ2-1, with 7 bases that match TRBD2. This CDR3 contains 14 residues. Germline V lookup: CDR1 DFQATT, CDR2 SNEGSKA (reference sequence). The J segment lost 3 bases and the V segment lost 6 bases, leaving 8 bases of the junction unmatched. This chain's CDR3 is CSAAGLVYYNEQFF. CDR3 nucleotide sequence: TGCAGTGCAGCCGGACTAGTCTACTACAATGAGCAGTTCTTC.

The CDR3 DNA sequence: TGTGCCACCACCCAACCGGGACAGGGGGCCTACGAGCAGTACTTC. Its translation is CATTQPGQGAYEQYF. V is TRBV10-3 and J is TRBJ2-7; TRBD1 matches at 11 bases. V gave up 10 bases and J gave up 2 bases; unmatched junction bases: 10. Germline V CDR1 and CDR2: ENHRY, SYGVKD. The CDR3 has 15 amino acids.

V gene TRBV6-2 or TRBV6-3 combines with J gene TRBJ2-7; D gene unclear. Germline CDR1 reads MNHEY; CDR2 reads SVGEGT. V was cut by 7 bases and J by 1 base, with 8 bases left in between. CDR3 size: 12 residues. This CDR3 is CASTDTSYEQYF. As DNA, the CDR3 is TGTGCCAGCACCGACACATCCTACGAGCAGTACTTC.

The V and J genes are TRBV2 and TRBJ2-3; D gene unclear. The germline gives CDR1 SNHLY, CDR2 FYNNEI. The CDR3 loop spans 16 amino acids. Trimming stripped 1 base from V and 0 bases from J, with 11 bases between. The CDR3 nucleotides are TGTGCCAGCAGTGAAGATTCCGGGCTTAGCACAGATACGCAGTATTTT. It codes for CASSEDSGLSTDTQYF.

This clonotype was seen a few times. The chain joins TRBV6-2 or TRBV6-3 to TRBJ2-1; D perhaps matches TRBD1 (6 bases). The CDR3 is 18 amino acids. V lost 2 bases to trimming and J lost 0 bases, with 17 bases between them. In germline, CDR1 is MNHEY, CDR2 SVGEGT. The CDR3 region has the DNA TGTGCCAGCAGTTACCGGCAGGGGTGGGTAAGCTCCTACAATGAGCAGTTCTTC. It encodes CASSYRQGWVSSYNEQFF.

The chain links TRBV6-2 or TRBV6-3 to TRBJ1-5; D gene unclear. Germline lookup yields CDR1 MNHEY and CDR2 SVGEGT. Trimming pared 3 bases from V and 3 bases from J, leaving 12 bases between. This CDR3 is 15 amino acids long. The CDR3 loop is CASSYQPAPNQPQHF. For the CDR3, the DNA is TGTGCCAGCAGTTATCAGCCAGCACCCAATCAGCCCCAGCATTTT.

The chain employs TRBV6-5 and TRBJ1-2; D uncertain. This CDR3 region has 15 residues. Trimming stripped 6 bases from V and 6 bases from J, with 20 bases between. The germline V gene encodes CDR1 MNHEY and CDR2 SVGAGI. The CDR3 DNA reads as TGTGCCAGCAGCCTTGACATGATCGGGAGGGATGGCTACACCTTC. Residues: CASSLDMIGRDGYTF.

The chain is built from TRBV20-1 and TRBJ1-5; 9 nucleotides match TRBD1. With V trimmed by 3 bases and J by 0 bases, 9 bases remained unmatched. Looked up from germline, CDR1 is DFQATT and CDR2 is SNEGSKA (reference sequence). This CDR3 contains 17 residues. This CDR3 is CSAREPGQGYSNQPQHF. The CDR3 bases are TGCAGTGCTAGGGAACCGGGACAGGGATATAGCAATCAGCCCCAGCATTTT.

CDR3 nucleotides: TGCAGCGTGGCGGACACTAACTATGGCTACACCTTC. It translates to CSVADTNYGYTF. V usage is TRBV29-1 and J usage is TRBJ1-2; possible D gene TRBD1, 5 bases. CDR3 length: 12 amino acids. Germline CDR1 is SQVTM and CDR2 is ANQGSEA. Trimming took off 6 bases at V and 0 bases at J, with 8 bases between the two ends.

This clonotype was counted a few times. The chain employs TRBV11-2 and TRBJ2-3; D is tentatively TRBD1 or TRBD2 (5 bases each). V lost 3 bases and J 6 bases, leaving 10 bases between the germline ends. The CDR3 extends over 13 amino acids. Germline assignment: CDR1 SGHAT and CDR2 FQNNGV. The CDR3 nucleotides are TGTGCCAGCAGCTTCGGGACCGGCGATACGCAGTATTTT. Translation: CASSFGTGDTQYF.

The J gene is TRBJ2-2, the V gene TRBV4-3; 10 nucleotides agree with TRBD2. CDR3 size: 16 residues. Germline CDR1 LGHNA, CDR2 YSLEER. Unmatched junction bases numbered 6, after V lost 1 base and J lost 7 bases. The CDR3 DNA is TGCGCCAGCAGCCAAGGGGGACTAGCGATGATCGGGGAGCTGTTTTTT. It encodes CASSQGGLAMIGELFF.

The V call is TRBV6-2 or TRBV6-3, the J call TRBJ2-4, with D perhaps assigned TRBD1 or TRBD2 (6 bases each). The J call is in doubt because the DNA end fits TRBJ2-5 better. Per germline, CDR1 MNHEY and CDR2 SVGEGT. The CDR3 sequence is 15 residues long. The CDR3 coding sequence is TGTGCCACCATATACGGAGGGGGAGGCCAAGAGACCCAGTACTTC. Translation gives CATIYGGGGQETQYF.

This CDR3 is CAISELAGAVGAKNIQYF. The CDR3 coding sequence is TGTGCCATCAGTGAGCTAGCGGGAGCTGTGGGAGCCAAAAACATTCAGTACTTC. The gene calls are TRBV10-3 and TRBJ2-4, with TRBD2 matching over 10 bases. V gave up 2 bases and J gave up 0 bases; unmatched junction bases: 7. Per the germline V gene, CDR1 is ENHRY and CDR2 is SYGVKD. The length of the CDR3 is 18 residues.

Here the CDR3 DNA reads TGTGCCAGCAGGGTCCTGACAGGGTCTGAGCAGTTCTTC. Its translation is CASRVLTGSEQFF. V is TRBV6-1 and J is TRBJ2-1; 7 bases are a match to TRBD1. Germline assignment: CDR1 MNHNS and CDR2 SASEGT. This CDR3 is 13 amino acids long. V gave up 6 bases and J gave up 9 bases; unmatched junction bases: 8.

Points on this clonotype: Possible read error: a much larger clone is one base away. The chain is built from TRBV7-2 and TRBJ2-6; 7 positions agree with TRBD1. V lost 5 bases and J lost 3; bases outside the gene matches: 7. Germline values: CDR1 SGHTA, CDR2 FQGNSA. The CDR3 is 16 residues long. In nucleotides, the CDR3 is TGTACCAGCAGCCCCGGGACAGCTAATGGGGCCAACGTCCTGACTTTC. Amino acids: CTSSPGTANGANVLTF. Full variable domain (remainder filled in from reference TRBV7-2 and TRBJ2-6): GAGVSQSPSNKVTEKGKDVELRCDPISGHTALYWYRQSLGQGLEFLIYFQGNSAPDKSGLPSDRFSAERTGGSVSTLTIQRTQQEDSAVYLCTSSPGTANGANVLTFGAGSRLTVL.